The 21 T cell receptor beta chains below come from one sample, sequenced in a study of cytomegalovirus exposure and HLA in healthy donors. 60 Vbeta and 13 Jbeta primers were used in PCR. Data came from immunoSEQ multiplex PCR; TCRdb stores just in-frame clones and leaves some out. Here the sample spans under 200,000 clones, around 77% being singletons. Sequencing was done on a sample of PBMCs. The receptor source for this set is a man aged 60 to 75 in good health and CMV-seronegative.

V gene TRBV7-9 combines with J gene TRBJ2-3; D not certain. The CDR3 has 14 amino acids. Trimming took 5 bases from V and 4 from J, leaving 13 bases between them. The germline gives CDR1 SEHNR, CDR2 FQNEAQ (reference sequence). The DNA of the CDR3 is TGTGCCAGCAGCCCCGGGTCCGACGCAGATACGCAGTATTTT. This codes for CASSPGSDADTQYF.

A single count supports this clone. The V call is TRBV19, the J call TRBJ2-5, with D perhaps matching TRBD2 (6 bases). The germline V and J ends were trimmed by 5 bases and 1 base, with 14 bases remaining between them. CDR3 length: 15 amino acids. The germline V gene has CDR1 LNHDA and CDR2 SQIVND (reference sequence). The CDR3 is CASSLTPGVQETQYF. The CDR3 region has the DNA TGTGCCAGTAGTTTGACACCGGGGGTCCAAGAGACCCAGTACTTC.

The V call is TRBV18, the J call TRBJ1-2; TRBD1 aligns across 8 bases. Per the germline V gene, CDR1 is KGHSH and CDR2 is LQKENI. J lost 4 bases, V lost 6 bases, and 10 bases had no gene match. This CDR3 region has 15 residues. The CDR3 bases are TGTGCCAGCTCTGAAATACCGGGACAGGTCTATGGCTACACCTTC. Amino acids: CASSEIPGQVYGYTF. Full variable domain (outside the CDR3, taken from reference TRBV18 and TRBJ1-2): NAGVMQNPRHLVRRRGQEARLRCSPMKGHSHVYWYRQLPEEGLKFMVYLQKENIIDESGMPKERFSAEFPKEGPSILRIQQVVRGDSAAYFCASSEIPGQVYGYTFGSGTRLTVV.

This clone has just a few counts. V gene TRBV5-1 combines with J gene TRBJ1-4; D may be TRBD1 (6 bases). The CDR3 consists of 15 residues. Germline CDR1 and CDR2: SGHRS and YFSETQ. Trimming cost V 4 bases and J 7 bases, with 17 bases left between them. Here the CDR3 DNA reads TGCGCCAGCAGCGGTGGGGGCCAGAAAGGTGAAAAACTGTTTTTT. This sequence encodes CASSGGGQKGEKLFF.

A remark on this clone: An end of the junction does not agree with germline; a read error may underlie this. The chain is built from TRBV20-1 and TRBJ1-2; a possible D gene is TRBD1 (6 bases). Germline-derived CDR1 and CDR2 are DFQATT and SNEGSKA (reference sequence). The CDR3 runs 10 residues. CDR3 amino acids: CSARDGGYPF. The CDR3 DNA sequence: TGCAGTGCTAGAGATGGGGGCTACCCCTTC.

The J gene is TRBJ1-4, the V gene TRBV6-5, with 10 nucleotides matching TRBD1. Trimming at V came to 2 bases and at J to 6 bases, leaving 3 bases not matched to a gene. Per the germline V gene, CDR1 is MNHEY and CDR2 is SVGAGI. The CDR3 has 15 residues. For the CDR3, the DNA is TGTGCCAGCAGTTACGTGGGGACAGGGGATGAAAAACTGTTTTTT. It specifies CASSYVGTGDEKLFF.

The V gene is TRBV5-5, the J gene TRBJ1-1, with 8 bases lining up with TRBD1. The germline CDR1 and CDR2 sequences are SGHKS and YYEKEE (reference sequence). V lost 0 bases, J lost 10 bases, and 5 bases stayed unmatched. The CDR3 contains 13 residues. Here the CDR3 reads CASSLDQGAPAFF. The CDR3 DNA reads TGTGCCAGCAGCTTGGACCAGGGGGCTCCAGCTTTCTTT.

This sequence joins TRBV29-1 and TRBJ1-2; TRBD1 might be the D (6 bases). The germline V and J ends were trimmed by 6 bases and 4 bases, with 12 bases remaining between them. Germline CDR1 and CDR2: SQVTM and ANQGSEA. The CDR3 covers 12 residues. The CDR3 sequence: CSVATGTYGYTF. CDR3 sequence (DNA): TGCAGCGTAGCAACAGGGACCTATGGCTACACCTTC.

V is TRBV7-2 and J is TRBJ2-3, with 8 nucleotides matching TRBD2. CDR1 and CDR2 (germline): SGHTA, FQGNSA. Germline trimming cut 5 bases from V and 5 bases from J; bases unmatched to any gene: 15. This CDR3 is 17 amino acids long. The CDR3: CASSRRAGEVVRDTQYF. DNA of the CDR3: TGTGCCAGCAGCAGGCGAGCGGGAGAGGTGGTAAGAGATACGCAGTATTTT.

CDR3 loop: CASSGAGLIEKLFF. For the CDR3, the DNA is TGTGCCAGCAGCGGCGCGGGGCTGATTGAAAAACTGTTTTTT. The V call is TRBV28, the J call TRBJ1-4, with a weak D call TRBD1 (5 bases). The CDR3 consists of 14 residues. The V gene's germline CDR1 is MDHEN and CDR2 SYDVKM. With 6 bases removed from V and 7 bases from J, the gap between germline ends came to 15 bases. The full variable domain, in which reference TRBV28 and TRBJ1-4 provide the parts outside the CDR3, is DVKVTQSSRYLVKRTGEKVFLECVQDMDHENMFWYRQDPGLGLRLIYFSYDVKMKEKGDIPEGYSVSREKKERFSLILESASTNQTSMYLCASSGAGLIEKLFFGSGTQLSVL.

This chain connects TRBV19 to TRBJ1-2; D might be TRBD1 (5 bases). V dropped 3 bases and J dropped 6 bases, with 17 bases sitting between them. The germline CDR1 and CDR2 sequences are LNHDA and SQIVND (reference sequence). CDR3 length: 15 amino acids. The CDR3 loop reads CASSISGHSGDGYTF. The CDR3 DNA reads as TGTGCCAGTAGTATCTCCGGCCACTCGGGGGATGGCTACACCTTC.

The chain combines TRBV7-8 with TRBJ2-2; 8 bases are a match to TRBD1. The CDR3 is 15 amino acids. Trimming at V came to 6 bases and at J to 1 base, leaving 4 bases not matched to a gene. Germline CDR1 reads SGHVS; CDR2 reads FQNEAQ. The CDR3 coding sequence is TGTGCCAGCAGTCGCGGACAGGGGAACACCGGGGAGCTGTTTTTT. It codes for CASSRGQGNTGELFF.

This clone appeared a single time. The chain uses TRBV2 and TRBJ2-7, with 12 bases identical to TRBD2. The CDR3 is made up of 16 amino acids. Germline V gene lookup returns CDR1 SNHLY and CDR2 FYNNEI. Losses at the gene ends were 6 bases for V and 5 bases for J; bases not matched to a gene: 11. As DNA, the CDR3 is TGTGCCAGCAGGGTGACTAGCGGGAGTATTATTCACGAGCAGTACTTC. Its protein product is CASRVTSGSIIHEQYF.

The rearrangement joins TRBV7-6 to TRBJ1-2, with 8 bases fitting TRBD1. Losses at the gene ends were 3 bases for V and 8 bases for J; bases not matched to a gene: 8. Per germline, CDR1 SGHVS and CDR2 FNYEAQ. The CDR3 extends over 14 amino acids. The CDR3 DNA follows: TGTGCCAGCAGCTTCTCAGGGGGCGCGGGGGGCTACACCTTC. It translates to CASSFSGGAGGYTF.

This chain uses TRBV9 with TRBJ2-7; perhaps TRBD2 as D (6 bases). The ends were cut back, 0 bases at V and 2 bases at J, with 12 bases in the middle. This CDR3 region has 15 residues. The germline V gene encodes CDR1 SGDLS and CDR2 YYNGEE. The DNA for the CDR3 is TGTGCCAGCAGCGTAGATGACGGGGGTCCCTACGAGCAGTACTTC. This translates into CASSVDDGGPYEQYF.

This clone has just one count. The rearrangement uses TRBV10-3 and TRBJ2-2; 8 bases line up with TRBD2. With 4 bases clipped from V and 2 bases from J, the junction kept 0 bases outside the gene matches. The CDR3 covers 14 residues. From germline, CDR1 is ENHRY and CDR2 SYGVKD. CDR3 residues: CAISGTSNTGELFF. The CDR3 DNA follows: TGTGCCATCAGTGGGACTAGCAACACCGGGGAGCTGTTTTTT.

The V and J genes are TRBV7-2 and TRBJ2-7; maybe TRBD2 (6 bases). Germline CDR1 and CDR2: SGHTA and FQGNSA. This CDR3 comprises 13 residues. V lost 5 bases, J lost 0 bases, and 8 bases lay in between. The CDR3 bases are TGTGCCAGCAGCCGGGACTTCTCCTACGAGCAGTACTTC. The encoded protein is CASSRDFSYEQYF.

The rearrangement links TRBV5-4 to TRBJ2-4; 9 nucleotides align to TRBD1. CDR3 length: 18 amino acids. CDR1 and CDR2 (germline): SGHNT, YYREEE (reference sequence). The junction had 12 bases not matched to a gene; V was cut back by 4 bases and J by 1 base. CDR3 nucleotide sequence: TGTGCCAGCAGCCCCGAGCCGTACAGGGGGCAGGCCAAAAACATTCAGTACTTC. Translation: CASSPEPYRGQAKNIQYF. Full variable domain (remainder filled in from reference TRBV5-4 and TRBJ2-4): ETGVTQSPTHLIKTRGQQVTLRCSSQSGHNTVSWYQQALGQGPQFIFQYYREEENGRGNFPPRFSGLQFPNYSSELNVNALELDDSALYLCASSPEPYRGQAKNIQYFGAGTRLSVL.

This clone turned up a few times. The chain joins TRBV4-2 to TRBJ1-3; tentatively, D is TRBD1 (5 bases). Germline V lookup: CDR1 LGHNA, CDR2 YNFKEQ. The length of the CDR3 is 17 residues. Trimming left V 0 bases short and J 1 base short, with 13 bases between. CDR3 DNA: TGTGCCAGCAGCCAAGATTCGGGGGGAAGGTCTGGAAACACCATATATTTT. Translated: CASSQDSGGRSGNTIYF.

The chain recombines TRBV7-8 with TRBJ1-1, with no clear D. CDR3 length equals 14 residues. With 1 base removed from V and 4 bases from J, the gap between germline ends came to 10 bases. Germline assignment: CDR1 SGHVS and CDR2 FQNEAQ. The CDR3 nucleotides are TGTGCCAGCAGCTTAGACCCCACTAGCACTGAAGCTTTCTTT. Encoded protein: CASSLDPTSTEAFF.

This CDR3 reads CASSSGLAGGPSTDTQYF. CDR3 DNA sequence: TGCGCCAGCAGCTCCGGACTAGCGGGGGGGCCGAGCACAGATACGCAGTATTTT. This sequence joins TRBV5-1 and TRBJ2-3; 15 nucleotides align to TRBD2. The CDR3 is 18 residues long. Germline trimming cut 3 bases from V and 0 bases from J; bases unmatched to any gene: 5. Germline V gives CDR1 SGHRS, CDR2 YFSETQ. The variable domain in full, completed from reference TRBV5-1 and TRBJ2-3, reads KAGVTQTPRYLIKTRGQQVTLSCSPISGHRSVSWYQQTPGQGLQFLFEYFSETQRNKGNFPGRFSGRQFSNSRSEMNVSTLELGDSALYLCASSSGLAGGPSTDTQYFGPGTRLTVL.